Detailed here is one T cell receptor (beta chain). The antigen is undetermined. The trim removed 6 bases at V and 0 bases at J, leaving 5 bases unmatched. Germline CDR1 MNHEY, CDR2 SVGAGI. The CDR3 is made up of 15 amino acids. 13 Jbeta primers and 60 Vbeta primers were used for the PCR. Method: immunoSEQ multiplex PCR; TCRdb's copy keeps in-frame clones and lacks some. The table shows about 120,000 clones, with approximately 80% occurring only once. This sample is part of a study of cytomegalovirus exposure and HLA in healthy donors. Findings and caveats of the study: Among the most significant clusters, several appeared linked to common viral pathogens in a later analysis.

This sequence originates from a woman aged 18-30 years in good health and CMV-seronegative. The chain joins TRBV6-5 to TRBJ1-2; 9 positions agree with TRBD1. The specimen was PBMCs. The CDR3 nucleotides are TGTGCCAGCAGCCGGGACAGGGCGTCTAACTATGGCTACACCTTC. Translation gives CASSRDRASNYGYTF.